These 28 T cell receptor beta chains originate from one sample sequenced in a study of OX40 agonist ivuxolimab in advanced cancers. Sequenced by immunoSEQ multiplex PCR; TCRdb stores in-frame clones only, minus some. The data show roughly 40,000 clones, 65% to 85% seen once. The source was CD4+ or CD8+ T cells sorted from blood, collected in a trial of the OX40 agonist ivuxolimab. Receptors were obtained from an adult with an advanced solid tumor such as melanoma, head and neck, liver or kidney cancer.

V gene TRBV18 combines with J gene TRBJ1-2, with 9 positions matching TRBD1. This CDR3 has 15 residues. The V and J ends lost 0 bases and 8 bases, in that order; junction bases with no gene match: 7. The V gene's germline CDR1 is KGHSH and CDR2 LQKENI. The CDR3 here is CASSPPVDRGGGYTF. CDR3 DNA: TGTGCCAGCTCACCACCCGTTGACAGGGGGGGCGGCTACACCTTC.

V is TRBV2 and J is TRBJ2-3; D remains unclear. Deletions cut 10 bases from V and 2 bases from J, with 16 bases between. Germline lookup yields CDR1 SNHLY and CDR2 FYNNEI. The CDR3 loop spans 14 amino acids. The CDR3 coding sequence is TGTGCCATAGTAATTAGGAGCCCCACAGATACGCAGTATTTT. Protein: CAIVIRSPTDTQYF.

This clone was observed a few times. The rearrangement uses TRBV30 and TRBJ2-4; 8 bases fit TRBD2. The germline V gene encodes CDR1 GTSNPN and CDR2 SVGIG (reference sequence). CDR3 size: 14 residues. Germline trimming cut 1 base from V and 7 bases from J; bases unmatched to any gene: 6. The CDR3 DNA reads as TGTGCCTGGAGTGAGTCGGGAGGGGGTAACATTCAGTACTTC. Encoded protein: CAWSESGGGNIQYF. Together with reference TRBV30 and TRBJ2-4, the CDR3 gives the full variable domain: SQTIHQWPATLVQPVGSPLSLECTVEGTSNPNLYWYRQAAGRGLQLLFYSVGIGQISSEVPQNLSASRPQDRQFILSSKKLLLSDSGFYLCAWSESGGGNIQYFGAGTRLSVL.

The chain carries TRBV30 and TRBJ1-3, with a weak D call TRBD1 (5 bases). The germline gives CDR1 GTSNPN, CDR2 SVGIG (reference sequence). This CDR3 has 12 residues. The V gene lost 5 bases and the J gene lost 1 base, with 6 bases spanning the gap. The CDR3 protein is CAWGTSGNTIYF. The CDR3 DNA is TGTGCCTGGGGGACTTCTGGAAACACCATATATTTT.

The chain combines TRBV10-3 with TRBJ1-1, with a tentative D call TRBD1 (5 bases). The CDR3 is 14 residues long. Trimming cost V 0 bases and J 1 base, with 6 bases left between them. In germline, CDR1 is ENHRY, CDR2 SYGVKD. CDR3 nucleotides: TGTGCCATCAGTGAGTCGCAGGGGAACACTGAAGCTTTCTTT. The encoded protein is CAISESQGNTEAFF.

This sequence joins TRBV9 and TRBJ2-1, with D perhaps matching TRBD2 (5 bases). This CDR3 has 13 amino acids. Germline V gene lookup returns CDR1 SGDLS and CDR2 YYNGEE. With 5 bases removed from V and 1 base from J, the gap between germline ends came to 7 bases. CDR3 nucleotides: TGTGCCAGCAGTCGGGGATCCTACAATGAGCAGTTCTTC. Translation: CASSRGSYNEQFF.

This clone was picked up a small number of times. The J gene is TRBJ2-3, the V gene TRBV19; a possible D gene is TRBD1 (6 bases). V lost 3 bases, J lost 6 bases, and 10 bases lay in between. The CDR3 runs 13 residues. Germline V CDR1 and CDR2: LNHDA, SQIVND (reference sequence). The CDR3 protein is CASSILQGDTQYF. CDR3 nucleotide sequence: TGTGCCAGTAGTATCTTACAGGGTGATACGCAGTATTTT.

The chain is built from TRBV30 and TRBJ2-7, with 12 bases identical to TRBD1. This CDR3 is 12 amino acids long. Germline V CDR1 and CDR2: GTSNPN, SVGIG (reference sequence). V shed 8 bases, J shed 4 bases, and the junction held 3 bases outside the gene matches. CDR3 amino acids: CAGTGGAYEQYF. In nucleotides, the CDR3 is TGTGCCGGGACAGGGGGCGCGTACGAGCAGTACTTC. Filled out from reference TRBV30 and TRBJ2-7, the complete variable domain reads SQTIHQWPATLVQPVGSPLSLECTVEGTSNPNLYWYRQAAGRGLQLLFYSVGIGQISSEVPQNLSASRPQDRQFILSSKKLLLSDSGFYLCAGTGGAYEQYFGPGTRLTVT.

The rearrangement links TRBV6-6 to TRBJ2-5; D uncertain. The J call may be mistaken, given a closer DNA end match to TRBJ2-7. The CDR3 is 11 residues long. Germline V lookup: CDR1 MNHNY, CDR2 SVGAGI (reference sequence). CDR3 nucleotides: TGTGCCAGCAGCTCTTTTGACGAGCAGTACTTC. This encodes CASSSFDEQYF.

In nucleotides, the CDR3 is TGTGCCAGCGAGAATGACTCTGGAAACACCATATATTTT. This encodes CASENDSGNTIYF. The chain carries TRBV10-3 and TRBJ1-3; no reliable D call. In germline, CDR1 is ENHRY, CDR2 SYGVKD. The CDR3 length is 13 residues. Between the trimmed V and J ends, which lost 10 bases and 0 bases, there was a span of 10 bases.

CDR3 in DNA: TGTGCCAGCAGTGACTCAAGGGGATTCTCCTACGAGCAGTACTTC. Its translation is CASSDSRGFSYEQYF. The V and J genes are TRBV9 and TRBJ2-7; maybe TRBD1 (5 bases). Per germline, CDR1 SGDLS and CDR2 YYNGEE. The CDR3 consists of 15 residues. Trimming pared 5 bases from V and 0 bases from J, leaving 15 bases between.

This chain links TRBV23-1 with TRBJ1-4; perhaps TRBD1 as D (5 bases). TRBV23-1 is an ORF for which the function is uncertain. The CDR3 has 16 amino acids. V lost 0 bases and J 4 bases, leaving 12 bases between the germline ends. The CDR3 region is CASSQSPETDNEKLFF. The CDR3 DNA follows: TGCGCCAGCAGTCAATCCCCGGAGACAGATAATGAAAAACTGTTTTTT.

The CDR3 DNA sequence: TGCGCCAGCAGCCAAGATTTTAGTAGGCAGCCGACCCTTGAAGCTTTCTTT. This translates into CASSQDFSRQPTLEAFF. The V gene is TRBV4-3, the J gene TRBJ1-1; D uncertain. The CDR3 is 17 residues long. Germline V CDR1 and CDR2: LGHNA, YSLEER. Trimming removed 0 bases at V and 7 bases at J, with 21 bases between.

The table lists this clone with a count of one. V and J are TRBV14 and TRBJ2-7; 8 positions match TRBD1. The CDR3 length is 15 residues. V shed 2 bases and J 3 bases; nucleotides not matched to a gene: 6. Germline V lookup: CDR1 SGHDN, CDR2 FVKESK. CDR3 bases: TGTGCCAGCAGCCAACTCGGGACAGGTAACTACGAGCAGTACTTC. This translates into CASSQLGTGNYEQYF.

This clone was recorded once. The V call is TRBV28, the J call TRBJ2-1, with 8 positions matching TRBD2. CDR3 size: 14 residues. Looked up from germline, CDR1 is MDHEN and CDR2 is SYDVKM. The V gene end was trimmed by 6 bases and the J gene end by 0 bases; junction bases not matched to a gene: 1. The CDR3 is CASRSGGSYNEQFF. CDR3 coding DNA: TGTGCCAGCAGGAGCGGGGGCTCCTACAATGAGCAGTTCTTC.

The table lists this clone with a count of one. In nucleotides, the CDR3 is TGCGCCAGCAGCTCGGGTAGCGCAACTAATGAAAAACTGTTTTTT. Amino acids: CASSSGSATNEKLFF. The V call is TRBV5-1, the J call TRBJ1-4; D unresolved. The V gene lost 3 bases and the J gene lost 0 bases, with 9 bases spanning the gap. The CDR3 has 15 residues. In germline, CDR1 is SGHRS, CDR2 YFSETQ.

The chain employs TRBV7-2 and TRBJ1-1; 9 nucleotides match TRBD1. V lost 3 bases, J lost 7 bases, and 6 bases stayed unmatched. CDR1 is SGHTA, CDR2 FQGNSA, per germline. The CDR3 is 14 residues long. CDR3 region: CASSFTGGYYEAFF. DNA of the CDR3: TGTGCCAGCAGCTTTACAGGGGGCTACTATGAAGCTTTCTTT.

The rearrangement uses TRBV5-5 and TRBJ2-7; no reliable D call. Germline CDR1 and CDR2: SGHKS and YYEKEE (reference sequence). The CDR3 has 14 amino acids. The germline V and J ends were trimmed by 1 base and 2 bases, with 10 bases remaining between them. CDR3 sequence (DNA): TGTGCCAGCAGCTTGTTTACAAAACCCTACGAGCAGTACTTC. It specifies CASSLFTKPYEQYF.

The chain is built from TRBV4-2 and TRBJ2-7; maybe TRBD1 (5 bases). Germline CDR1 reads LGHNA; CDR2 reads YNFKEQ. The CDR3 is 14 residues long. V was pared by 1 base and J by 2 bases, with 9 bases between. CDR3 DNA: TGTGCCAGCAGCCAAGGCCGGACAACCTACGAGCAGTACTTC. Residues: CASSQGRTTYEQYF.

J is TRBJ2-1 and V is TRBV27, with TRBD2 matching over 11 bases. The CDR3 spans 17 residues. From germline, CDR1 is MNHEY and CDR2 SMNVEV (reference sequence). Losses at the gene ends were 7 bases for V and 4 bases for J; bases not matched to a gene: 12. CDR3 region: CASTHSGLAVGYNEQFF. The CDR3 DNA sequence: TGTGCCAGCACCCACTCGGGACTAGCGGTTGGATACAATGAGCAGTTCTTC.

The chain uses TRBV9 and TRBJ2-2; D remains ambiguous. V lost 0 bases and J 6 bases, leaving 3 bases between the germline ends. This CDR3 comprises 12 residues. The germline gives CDR1 SGDLS, CDR2 YYNGEE. CDR3 coding DNA: TGTGCCAGCAGCGTAGCCCCCGGGGAGCTGTTTTTT. Translating it yields CASSVAPGELFF.

The chain recombines TRBV5-6 with TRBJ1-5; TRBD1 might be the D (5 bases). Germline V gene lookup returns CDR1 SGHDT and CDR2 YYEEEE. CDR3 length: 14 amino acids. V was pared by 5 bases and J by 4 bases, with 13 bases between. CDR3 region: CASRERGGNQPQHF. CDR3 sequence (DNA): TGTGCCAGCAGGGAGCGGGGCGGAAATCAGCCCCAGCATTTT. Full variable domain (missing parts from reference TRBV5-6 and TRBJ1-5): DAGVTQSPTHLIKTRGQQVTLRCSPKSGHDTVSWYQQALGQGPQFIFQYYEEEERQRGNFPDRFSGHQFPNYSSELNVNALLLGDSALYLCASRERGGNQPQHFGDGTRLSIL.

The chain links TRBV28 to TRBJ2-1, with D possibly TRBD2 on 6 matching bases. This CDR3 has 15 amino acids. V gave up 7 bases and J gave up 8 bases, with 21 bases separating them. CDR1 is MDHEN, CDR2 SYDVKM, per germline. CDR3 protein: CASTERPSVSDEQFF. The CDR3 DNA follows: TGTGCCAGCACTGAGCGGCCTAGCGTCTCGGATGAGCAGTTCTTC.

This clone occurred once. The rearrangement links TRBV11-3 to TRBJ2-1; 9 positions agree with TRBD2. J lost 2 bases, V lost 3 bases, and 5 bases had no gene match. Germline V gene lookup returns CDR1 SGHNT and CDR2 YENEEA. The CDR3 contains 16 residues. For the CDR3, the DNA is TGTGCCAGCAGCTTTACGAGCGGGAGGACCTACAATGAGCAGTTCTTC. Translation gives CASSFTSGRTYNEQFF.

V usage is TRBV28 and J usage is TRBJ2-7, with D maybe TRBD1 (6 bases). Trimming pared 8 bases from V and 5 bases from J, leaving 19 bases between. The germline V gene has CDR1 MDHEN and CDR2 SYDVKM. The CDR3 loop spans 14 amino acids. The CDR3 reads CASRMSGQNHEQYF. The CDR3 nucleotides read TGTGCCAGCCGAATGTCGGGACAAAACCACGAGCAGTACTTC.

This clone was recorded a few times. The CDR3 coding sequence is TGTGCCAGCAGCCCAACGGGGGGCACAGATACGCAGTATTTT. Amino acid sequence: CASSPTGGTDTQYF. V and J are TRBV7-9 and TRBJ2-3, with D perhaps matching TRBD2 (6 bases). This CDR3 comprises 14 residues. Germline CDR1 is SEHNR and CDR2 is FQNEAQ (reference sequence). The V end lost 5 bases, the J end lost 1 base, and 10 bases lay between the germline ends.

The genes are TRBV19 and TRBJ2-3, with TRBD1 identical over 7 bases. The CDR3 covers 17 residues. J was trimmed by 2 bases and V by 0 bases; bases with no gene match: 8. Looked up from germline, CDR1 is LNHDA and CDR2 is SQIVND (reference sequence). The CDR3 region is CASSIDSRGLVTDTQYF. The DNA for the CDR3 is TGTGCCAGTAGTATAGATTCGAGGGGGCTGGTCACAGATACGCAGTATTTT. The full variable domain, with the rest looked up from reference TRBV19 and TRBJ2-3, is DGGITQSPKYLFRKEGQNVTLSCEQNLNHDAMYWYRQDPGQGLRLIYYSQIVNDFQKGDIAEGYSVSREKKESFPLTVTSAQKNPTAFYLCASSIDSRGLVTDTQYFGPGTRLTVL.

This rearrangement joins TRBV27 to TRBJ1-4; 8 bases match TRBD1. Germline V gene sequence: CDR1 MNHEY, CDR2 SMNVEV (reference sequence). The trim removed 2 bases at V and 7 bases at J, leaving 9 bases unmatched. This CDR3 region has 16 residues. CDR3 protein: CASSLSRGRVGEKLFF. In DNA, the CDR3 is TGTGCCAGCAGTTTAAGCAGGGGGCGAGTCGGTGAAAAACTGTTTTTT.